The T cell receptor beta chain under discussion was sequenced for a study of blood T cell repertoires in COVID-19. Assay used: immunoSEQ multiplex PCR; TCRdb lists only in-frame clones, some missing. The data hold some 350,000 clones, with around 91% observed a single time. J was trimmed by 4 bases and V by 8 bases; bases with no gene match: 7. The CDR3 runs 14 residues. In germline, CDR1 is SNHLY, CDR2 FYNNEI. The gene calls are TRBV2 and TRBJ2-3; 9 nucleotides match TRBD1. The sample consisted of peripheral blood. The receptor was derived from a man aged 18 to 35 with active or convalescent COVID-19. CDR3 coding DNA: TGTGCCAGCCCGGGACAGGGTGGAGCAGATACGCAGTATTTT. It yields the protein CASPGQGGADTQYF.